Following are 28 T cell receptor beta chains from one sample sequenced in a study of T cell responses to AZD1222 COVID-19 vaccine. Measured with immunoSEQ multiplex PCR; TCRdb has only the in-frame clones, and not every one. The repertoire holds approximately 130,000 clones, with 88% as singletons. The sequencing used peripheral blood, collected 28 days after the second AZD1222 dose. The origin of the receptors is an adult who received the AZD1222 COVID-19 vaccine.

The chain carries TRBV7-9 and TRBJ1-4, with TRBD1 matching over 10 bases. Germline CDR1 reads SEHNR; CDR2 reads FQNEAQ (reference sequence). Trimming removed 5 bases from V and 8 bases from J; junction bases left unmatched: 2. The CDR3 extends over 13 amino acids. The CDR3 sequence: CASSDRGREKLFF. In DNA, the CDR3 is TGTGCCAGCAGCGACAGGGGGCGGGAAAAACTGTTTTTT.

The chain employs TRBV19 and TRBJ1-5, with TRBD1 identical over 7 bases. CDR3 length equals 13 residues. The V segment lost 6 bases and the J segment 1 base; nucleotides outside the gene matches: 0. Per the germline V gene, CDR1 is LNHDA and CDR2 is SQIVND (reference sequence). DNA of the CDR3: TGTGCCAGTAGACAGGGGAGCAATCAGCCCCAGCATTTT. Amino acids: CASRQGSNQPQHF.

J is TRBJ1-6 and V is TRBV18; the D is unclear. Trimming pared 2 bases from V and 7 bases from J, leaving 12 bases between. Germline lookup yields CDR1 KGHSH and CDR2 LQKENI. The CDR3 covers 15 residues. The DNA of the CDR3 is TGTGCCAGCTCACCAAGCAGCCAGGAAAATTCACCCCTCCACTTT. This encodes CASSPSSQENSPLHF.

The chain combines TRBV7-7 with TRBJ2-3, with D possibly being TRBD2 (6 bases). V lost 1 base, J lost 5 bases, and 10 bases lay in between. Germline loops: CDR1 SSHAT, CDR2 FNYEAQ (reference sequence). CDR3 length: 14 residues. CDR3 DNA: TGTGCCAGCAGCTTAGGAGTTAGCGGAGATACGCAGTATTTT. Protein: CASSLGVSGDTQYF.

V is TRBV27 and J is TRBJ2-7; 10 nucleotides align to TRBD2. Germline V gene sequence: CDR1 MNHEY, CDR2 SMNVEV (reference sequence). Losses at the gene ends were 6 bases for V and 0 bases for J; bases not matched to a gene: 8. The length of the CDR3 is 16 residues. This chain's CDR3 is CASRPSTSGRSYEQYF. As DNA, the CDR3 is TGTGCCAGCAGACCATCGACTAGCGGGCGCTCCTACGAGCAGTACTTC.

The chain is built from TRBV5-1 and TRBJ2-5; D unresolved. V shed 1 base and J shed 1 base, with 2 bases lying between them. Germline CDR1 reads SGHRS; CDR2 reads YFSETQ. This CDR3 contains 12 residues. The CDR3 coding sequence is TGCGCCAGCAGCTTGACCCAAGAGACCCAGTACTTC. This gives the protein CASSLTQETQYF.

The V gene is TRBV11-2, the J gene TRBJ2-5; tentatively, D is TRBD2 (6 bases). This CDR3 spans 15 amino acids. V was trimmed by 1 base and J by 0 bases, leaving 9 bases between them. From germline, CDR1 is SGHAT and CDR2 FQNNGV. The CDR3 reads CASSLGGENQETQYF. CDR3 bases: TGTGCCAGCAGCTTAGGGGGGGAAAACCAAGAGACCCAGTACTTC.

The chain has TRBV12-5 and TRBJ2-7; D is possibly TRBD1 or TRBD2 (5 bases each). Germline V gene data show CDR1 as LGHNT and CDR2 as FRNRAP. The ends were cut back, 3 bases at V and 6 bases at J, with 15 bases in the middle. The CDR3 runs 14 residues. CDR3 region: CASGFPGVGVEQYF. The CDR3 DNA is TGTGCTAGTGGTTTCCCCGGGGTAGGGGTCGAGCAGTACTTC.

V and J are TRBV24-1 and TRBJ2-3, with 8 bases lining up with TRBD1. Losses at the gene ends were 7 bases for V and 4 bases for J; bases not matched to a gene: 9. CDR1 is KGHDR and CDR2 is SFDVKD in the germline V gene. CDR3 size: 15 residues. CDR3 region: CATSEGQGDSDTQYF. The CDR3, as DNA: TGTGCCACCAGCGAAGGACAGGGAGATTCAGATACGCAGTATTTT.

This chain joins TRBV24-1 and TRBJ2-7; 10 nucleotides align to TRBD1. Trimming took 5 bases from V and 5 from J; bases not matched to a gene: 5. CDR1 KGHDR and CDR2 SFDVKD come from the germline V gene. This CDR3 contains 14 residues. This CDR3 reads CATSARDRGNEQYF. The CDR3 region has the DNA TGTGCCACCAGTGCTAGGGACAGGGGAAACGAGCAGTACTTC.

This clone came up once. The chain is built from TRBV27 and TRBJ1-4; D is undetermined. Looked up from germline, CDR1 is MNHEY and CDR2 is SMNVEV (reference sequence). This CDR3 comprises 14 residues. V lost 2 bases and J lost 8, with 12 bases in between. CDR3 amino acids: CASSLRKGGEKLFF. Written as DNA, the CDR3 is TGTGCCAGCAGTTTACGAAAGGGTGGGGAAAAACTGTTTTTT.

The chain recombines TRBV4-2 with TRBJ1-5, with D perhaps matching TRBD1 (5 bases). V dropped 0 bases and J dropped 7 bases, with 7 bases sitting between them. Germline V gene data show CDR1 as LGHNA and CDR2 as YNFKEQ. This CDR3 region has 13 residues. CDR3 loop: CASSQDKGQPQHF. Here the CDR3 DNA reads TGTGCCAGCAGCCAAGATAAGGGGCAGCCCCAGCATTTT.

Written as DNA, the CDR3 is TGTGCCAGCAGCTTGGATGTTTGGGCCGACGGGGAAAAACTGTTTTTT. Translating gives CASSLDVWADGEKLFF. This sequence joins TRBV5-4 and TRBJ1-4; D not resolved. The CDR3 extends over 16 amino acids. V lost 0 bases to trimming and J lost 8 bases, with 17 bases between them. Germline-derived CDR1 and CDR2 are SGHNT and YYREEE (reference sequence).

This rearrangement joins TRBV29-1 to TRBJ1-2, with TRBD1 as a possible D gene (6 bases). This CDR3 spans 13 amino acids. The V end was cut by 4 bases, the J end by 3 bases, with 12 bases between. Germline V CDR1 and CDR2: SQVTM, ANQGSEA. CDR3: CSVGSAGDYGYTF. DNA for the CDR3: TGCAGCGTTGGGTCGGCAGGGGACTATGGCTACACCTTC.

A single count supports this clone. The chain has TRBV18 and TRBJ1-1; D uncertain. The V and J ends lost 1 base and 6 bases respectively, with 15 bases between them. Per the germline V gene, CDR1 is KGHSH and CDR2 is LQKENI. The CDR3 covers 15 residues. CDR3: CASSPLAGMFSEAFF. The DNA for the CDR3 is TGTGCCAGCTCACCACTGGCGGGAATGTTCTCTGAAGCTTTCTTT.

The chain combines TRBV6-5 with TRBJ1-4; TRBD1 agrees at 7 bases. The CDR3 runs to 14 residues. CDR1 and CDR2 (germline): MNHEY, SVGAGI. V lost 2 bases and J lost 5; bases outside the gene matches: 2. The CDR3 sequence: CASSYEDRNEKLFF. Written as DNA, the CDR3 is TGTGCCAGCAGTTACGAGGACAGGAATGAAAAACTGTTTTTT.

V is TRBV5-1 and J is TRBJ1-2, with a tentative D call TRBD1 (6 bases). Germline V CDR1 and CDR2: SGHRS, YFSETQ. This CDR3 contains 15 residues. V was cut by 4 bases and J by 2 bases, with 15 bases left in between. CDR3 sequence (DNA): TGCGCCAGCAGCAACAGAGTACAGGGAAACTATGGCTACACCTTC. This gives the protein CASSNRVQGNYGYTF.

This clone has just one count. The sample holds other DNA sequences that translate to the same CDR3. The chain uses TRBV7-3 and TRBJ2-1; 11 positions match TRBD2. The V gene end was trimmed by 6 bases and the J gene end by 8 bases; junction bases not matched to a gene: 6. The CDR3 runs to 14 residues. CDR1 and CDR2 (germline): SGHTA, FQGTGA. CDR3 sequence: CASRSSGGWDEQFF. In DNA, the CDR3 is TGTGCCAGCAGGTCTAGCGGGGGGTGGGATGAGCAGTTCTTC.

This chain joins TRBV15 and TRBJ1-4; TRBD1 matches 8 bases. V trimming: 8 bases; J trimming: 4 bases; junction bases outside the gene matches: 6. The length of the CDR3 is 14 residues. The V gene's germline CDR1 is LNHNV and CDR2 YYDKDF (reference sequence). The CDR3 here is CATLQDRVNEKLFF. CDR3 nucleotides: TGTGCCACCCTCCAGGACAGGGTTAATGAAAAACTGTTTTTT.

This chain links TRBV2 with TRBJ2-7; TRBD2 matches at 8 bases. The CDR3 spans 13 residues. J lost 1 base, V lost 9 bases, and 5 bases had no gene match. Germline values: CDR1 SNHLY, CDR2 FYNNEI. Written as DNA, the CDR3 is TGTGCCAGTGGAGCGGGAGCTTCCTACGAGCAGTACTTC. Translating gives CASGAGASYEQYF.

The rearrangement joins TRBV19 to TRBJ1-2; TRBD1 is a possible D gene (5 bases). The CDR3 spans 15 residues. Germline V gives CDR1 LNHDA, CDR2 SQIVND (reference sequence). Trimming pared 5 bases from V and 8 bases from J, leaving 21 bases between. CDR3 sequence reads: CASSAHRDGQLGYTF. The DNA for the CDR3 is TGTGCCAGTAGTGCGCACCGGGACGGGCAACTCGGCTACACCTTC.

The V call is TRBV11-1, the J call TRBJ2-7; unclear D gene. This CDR3 spans 14 amino acids. V was shortened by 5 bases and J by 4 bases, with 15 bases between the two germline ends. CDR1 SGHAT and CDR2 FQDESV come from the germline V gene (reference sequence). In DNA, the CDR3 is TGTGCCAGCAGCCCCCGGCAGGCTTCATACGAGCAGTACTTC. It codes for CASSPRQASYEQYF.

The rearrangement uses TRBV6-1 and TRBJ2-3, with D hard to call. CDR3 length equals 13 residues. Looked up from germline, CDR1 is MNHNS and CDR2 is SASEGT. V was shortened by 3 bases and J by 0 bases, with 4 bases between the two germline ends. The CDR3, as DNA: TGTGCCAGCAGTGAGGGTAGCACAGATACGCAGTATTTT. This encodes CASSEGSTDTQYF.

This clone has just one count. V is TRBV25-1 and J is TRBJ2-3; D gene uncertain. Deletions cut 7 bases from V and 2 bases from J, with 10 bases between. Germline V gives CDR1 MGHDK, CDR2 SYGVNS. CDR3 length equals 13 residues. For the CDR3, the DNA is TGTGCCAGCACCACCCCGTACACAGATACGCAGTATTTT. Its protein product is CASTTPYTDTQYF.

The rearrangement joins TRBV7-9 to TRBJ1-2, with 7 positions matching TRBD1. Trimming took 11 bases from V and 4 from J; bases not matched to a gene: 13. The CDR3 runs to 14 residues. Germline V gene data show CDR1 as SEHNR and CDR2 as FQNEAQ (reference sequence). Here the CDR3 reads CASQAGGQGYGYTF. CDR3 DNA: TGTGCCTCGCAAGCAGGGGGGCAAGGCTATGGCTACACCTTC.

The chain employs TRBV5-6 and TRBJ2-3; possible D gene TRBD1, 5 bases. The germline V gene has CDR1 SGHDT and CDR2 YYEEEE. The CDR3 is 15 amino acids. The V end lost 6 bases, the J end lost 4 bases, and 18 bases lay between the germline ends. CDR3 loop: CASTLFWGGSDTQYF. As DNA, the CDR3 is TGTGCCAGCACCTTATTTTGGGGCGGTTCAGATACGCAGTATTTT.

This clone was seen once. This chain joins TRBV5-6 and TRBJ1-1; no firm D call. The CDR3 runs 15 residues. V was trimmed by 2 bases and J by 5 bases, leaving 16 bases between them. CDR1 is SGHDT, CDR2 YYEEEE, per germline. CDR3 sequence reads: CASSFFSAWGTEAFF. CDR3 in DNA: TGTGCCAGCAGCTTTTTTTCAGCCTGGGGTACTGAAGCTTTCTTT.

On this clone: The same CDR3 also results from other DNA sequences found in this sample. The chain recombines TRBV2 with TRBJ2-5; D is uncertain. The CDR3 runs 11 residues. The ends were cut back, 6 bases at V and 2 bases at J, with 4 bases in the middle. Germline loops: CDR1 SNHLY, CDR2 FYNNEI. The chain's CDR3 is CASSEQETQYF. Written as DNA, the CDR3 is TGTGCCAGCAGCGAGCAAGAGACCCAGTACTTC.